Listed below are T cell receptor beta chains from one sample, sequenced in a study of cytomegalovirus exposure and HLA in healthy donors. TCRdb keeps only in-frame clones here, not all; method: immunoSEQ multiplex PCR. The profile covers 210,000 or so clones, with about 88% appearing a single time and 0.24% taken by the ten largest. Sequencing input: PBMCs. These TCRs come from a girl aged 2-10 years in good health and CMV-seronegative. Both conserved end residues are part of each CDR3. The D gene is left open where the match is weak. Rows give clone size only sometimes, using once, few, many, or a class for an expanded clone.

-	TRBJ1-2	-	TRBV25-1	CASMRGLRYTF	TGTGCCAGCATGCGGGGCTTGAGGTACACCTTC
-	TRBJ1-2	TRBD1	TRBV5-1	CASSPDRATNYGYTF	TGCGCCAGCAGCCCCGACAGGGCCACCAACTATGGCTACACCTTC
-	TRBJ2-5	TRBD1	TRBV12-5	CAGQVRLRETQYF	TGTGCTGGACAGGTACGGCTACGGGAGACCCAGTACTTC
-	TRBJ2-1	TRBD2	TRBV4-1	CASSQDYRAGGPYNEQFF	TGCGCCAGCAGCCAAGATTATCGGGCGGGAGGGCCCTACAATGAGCAGTTCTTC
-	TRBJ1-1	TRBD1	TRBV30	CALDRGDTEAFF	TGTGCCTTAGACAGGGGGGACACTGAAGCTTTCTTT
-	TRBJ1-1	TRBD1	TRBV7-3	CASSLTGGNEAFF	TGTGCCAGCAGCTTAACAGGGGGCAATGAAGCTTTCTTT
-	TRBJ2-3	-	TRBV27	CASSLVQGWPDTQYF	TGTGCCAGCAGTTTAGTGCAGGGATGGCCAGATACGCAGTATTTT
-	TRBJ2-3	TRBD1	TRBV5-5	CASSSYRTGFRTDTQYF	TGTGCCAGCAGCTCGTATAGGACAGGGTTCCGCACAGATACGCAGTATTTT
few	TRBJ2-6	-	TRBV9	CASSGTSGANVLTF	TGTGCCAGCAGCGGGACATCTGGGGCCAACGTCCTGACTTTC
-	TRBJ2-5	-	TRBV19	CASSPQGGETQYF	TGTGCCAGTAGTCCCCAGGGAGGAGAGACCCAGTACTTC
-	TRBJ1-1	-	TRBV6-6	CASSPSRMNTEAFF	TGTGCCAGCAGTCCTAGTCGGATGAACACTGAAGCTTTCTTT
-	TRBJ2-1	TRBD2	TRBV30	CAWIPQVLAGKNEQFF	TGTGCCTGGATCCCTCAGGTACTAGCGGGGAAAAATGAGCAGTTCTTC
-	TRBJ2-2	TRBD2	TRBV6-1	CAGSAWTSGVAGELFF	TGTGCCGGCAGTGCCTGGACTAGCGGGGTGGCCGGGGAGCTGTTTTTT
-	TRBJ2-1	TRBD2	TRBV7-6	CASSFQRENEQFF	TGTGCCAGCAGCTTTCAGCGGGAGAATGAGCAGTTCTTC
-	TRBJ1-5	TRBD1	TRBV6-4	CASSQQGTNQPQHF	TGTGCCAGCAGCCAACAGGGGACCAATCAGCCCCAGCATTTT
-	TRBJ1-2	-	TRBV5-5	CASSLGGGAVGYTF	TGTGCCAGCAGCTTGGGCGGGGGCGCGGTTGGCTACACCTTC
-	TRBJ1-6	-	TRBV2	CASSSRGTGHLGHSPLHF	TGTGCCAGCAGTAGCCGGGGCACAGGGCACTTAGGTCATTCACCCCTCCACTTT
once	TRBJ1-1	-	TRBV7-9	CSSSLALSTEAFF	TGTTCCAGCAGCTTAGCCCTTTCCACTGAAGCTTTCTTT
-	TRBJ2-5	-	TRBV2	CASWRAAGTQETQYF	TGTGCCAGCTGGAGGGCGGCCGGGACTCAAGAGACCCAGTACTTC
-	TRBJ1-2	-	TRBV5-6	CASSLVKGRGGYTF	TGTGCCAGCAGCTTGGTCAAGGGGAGGGGAGGCTACACCTTC
once	TRBJ2-5	TRBD2	TRBV6-5	CASSLSGGVETQYF	TGTGCCAGCAGTTTGAGCGGGGGCGTCGAGACCCAGTACTTC
-	TRBJ2-7	-	TRBV27	CASSSVLSSYEQYF	TGTGCCAGCAGTTCGGTTTTGAGCTCCTACGAGCAGTACTTC
-	TRBJ2-6	TRBD1	TRBV11-3	CASSSGQAGANVLTF	TGTGCCAGCAGCTCGGGACAGGCTGGGGCCAACGTCCTGACTTTC
-	TRBJ2-6	-	TRBV10-1	CASSEGGTGANVLTF	TGCGCCAGCAGTGAGGGAGGGACTGGGGCCAACGTCCTGACTTTC
-	TRBJ1-4	-	TRBV7-9	CASSLDSTNEKLFF	TGTGCCAGCAGCTTAGACAGTACTAATGAAAAACTGTTTTTT
-	TRBJ2-7	-	TRBV4-1	CASSQVLQDYYEQYF	TGCGCCAGCAGCCAAGTCCTCCAGGACTACTACGAGCAGTACTTC
-	TRBJ1-1	-	TRBV29-1	CSVGQGSEAFF	TGCAGCGTTGGGCAGGGCTCTGAAGCTTTCTTT
-	TRBJ1-5	-	TRBV4-1	CASSQDQGLQPQHF	TGCGCCAGCAGCCAAGACCAGGGCCTGCAGCCCCAGCATTTT
-	TRBJ1-5	TRBD1	TRBV19	CASSNYGTANQPQHF	TGTGCCAGTAGTAATTACGGGACAGCAAATCAGCCCCAGCATTTT
-	TRBJ2-7	-	TRBV5-1	CASSFIRGGYEQYF	TGCGCCAGCAGCTTTATCAGGGGAGGGTACGAGCAGTACTTC
-	TRBJ1-1	TRBD1	TRBV29-1	CSVVRTGNTEAFF	TGCAGCGTTGTGAGGACAGGGAACACTGAAGCTTTCTTT
-	TRBJ1-5	TRBD1	TRBV6-5	CASSFTGGQPQHF	TGTGCCAGCAGTTTTACAGGGGGACAGCCCCAGCATTTT
-	TRBJ1-1	-	TRBV9	CASSSRGGDTEAFF	TGTGCCAGCAGCTCCCGGGGTGGCGACACTGAAGCTTTCTTT
-	TRBJ2-1	TRBD2	TRBV13	CASSSGLARYNEQFF	TGTGCCAGCAGCTCCGGACTAGCGAGATACAATGAGCAGTTCTTC
-	TRBJ2-4	TRBD2	TRBV27	CASSLWPPSETSGGAEQNIQYF	TGTGCCAGCAGTTTATGGCCCCCCTCTGAGACTAGCGGGGGGGCCGAGCAAAACATTCAGTACTTC
-	TRBJ2-7	TRBD1	TRBV29-1	CSAGTGTGKAYEQYF	TGCAGCGCCGGGACCGGGACAGGGAAAGCCTACGAGCAGTACTTC
-	TRBJ2-1	-	TRBV7-7	CASSRRGGDYNEQFF	TGTGCCAGCAGTAGAAGAGGGGGGGATTACAATGAGCAGTTCTTC
-	TRBJ2-1	-	TRBV13	CASSLGLGGVGYNEQFF	TGTGCCAGCAGCTTAGGACTGGGGGGAGTTGGTTACAATGAGCAGTTCTTC
-	TRBJ2-5	-	TRBV7-6	CASRTQGMGHETQYF	TGTGCCAGCCGCACCCAGGGGATGGGCCACGAGACCCAGTACTTC
-	TRBJ1-1	-	TRBV6-5	CASSDRPNTEAFF	TGTGCCAGCTCGGACAGACCGAACACTGAAGCTTTCTTT
-	TRBJ2-7	TRBD1	TRBV18	CASSVYRGLYEQYF	TGTGCCAGCTCCGTTTACAGGGGGCTCTACGAGCAGTACTTC